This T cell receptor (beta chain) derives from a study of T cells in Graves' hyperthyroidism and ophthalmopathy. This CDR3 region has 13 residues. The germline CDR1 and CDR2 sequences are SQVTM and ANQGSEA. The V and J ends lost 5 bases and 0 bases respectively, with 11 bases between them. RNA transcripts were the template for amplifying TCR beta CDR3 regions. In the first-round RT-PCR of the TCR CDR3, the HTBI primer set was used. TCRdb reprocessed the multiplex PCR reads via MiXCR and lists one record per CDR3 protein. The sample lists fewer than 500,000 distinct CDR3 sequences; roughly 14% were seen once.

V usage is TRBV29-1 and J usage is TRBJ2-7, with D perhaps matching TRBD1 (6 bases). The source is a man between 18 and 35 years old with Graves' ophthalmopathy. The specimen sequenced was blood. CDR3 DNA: TGCAGCGTTTTAGACAGGACCTCCTACGAGCAGTACTTC. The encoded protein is CSVLDRTSYEQYF.